The present T cell receptor (beta chain) was sequenced within a study of human T cells and chemical hapten exposure (dated by TCRdb to the early 2020s). General notes on the study: Libraries were pooled for sequencing, and variation in per-sample TCR yields was attributed mainly to small differences in library volumes within the pool. For every blood RNA sample, sequencing covered both the TCR alpha and TCR beta chains. The study tracked peripheral blood TCR repertoire changes in vivo during primary and secondary sensitization to the hapten diphenylcyclopropenone (DPC) in alopecia patients. Overall study outcomes, separate from this receptor: After repeated subsampling, changes were observed in the strength of the expansion versus patch-test correlation and in the threshold at which the correlation became significant. The number of TCRs above 1 in 1000 frequency did not change with DPC sensitization; there was no evidence of global repertoire structure alterations.

This clonotype was seen repeatedly, ten times or more. Its antigen is currently not known. The junction departs from the called germline gene at one end, perhaps through a read error. From the germline V gene, CDR1 is SGHRS and CDR2 is YFSETQ. Inclusive of the bounding cysteine and phenylalanine, the CDR3 is 11 residues long. Only the CDR3 part of the read is kept: 33 bases, read in frame from the first base. What the time point label conveys for this sample: healthy volunteer bleed at 6 weeks. Unfractionated whole blood was collected in Tempus Blood RNA tubes, and total RNA was extracted from that blood. Four or five healthy volunteers served as TCR sequencing controls and were bled at day 0, 2 weeks and 6 weeks. Library construction relied on RACE. The run used a NextSeq 500. Library preparation attached unique molecular identifiers to individual cDNA molecules for quantitative, reproducible TCR counting. The original methods were these. Samples had a median of roughly 100,000 TCRs, with a range from roughly 23,224 to 700,000. V, J and CDR3 annotation of the TCR reads was performed with the Decombinator software suite. To make PS versus PT1 abundance plots, every sample was subsampled to the same number of TCRs (28,000). Expanded TCRs were defined as absent before sensitization and observed at least eight times at the 2-week time point. The public reads were reanalyzed by TCRdb: fastp trimming at Q25, MiXCR alignment, in-frame beta chains only. Each CDR3 protein appears once, grouped with its most common genes and DNA. These V and J calls derive from TCRdb rather than the authors' analysis. For this sample there are fewer than 40,000 distinct CDR3 sequences; around 5.5% appear just once. 13% of the sample rests with the top ten.

This receptor was obtained from a human donor in good health. Some clones in this sample may be carry-over from other donors' samples. The V gene is TRBV5-1 and the J gene is TRBJ2-7; no D segment can be confidently identified. Sample: whole blood. The CDR3 region has the sequence CASSASYEQYF. At the DNA level, the sequence is TGTGCCAGCAGCGCCTCCTACGAGCAGTACTTC.